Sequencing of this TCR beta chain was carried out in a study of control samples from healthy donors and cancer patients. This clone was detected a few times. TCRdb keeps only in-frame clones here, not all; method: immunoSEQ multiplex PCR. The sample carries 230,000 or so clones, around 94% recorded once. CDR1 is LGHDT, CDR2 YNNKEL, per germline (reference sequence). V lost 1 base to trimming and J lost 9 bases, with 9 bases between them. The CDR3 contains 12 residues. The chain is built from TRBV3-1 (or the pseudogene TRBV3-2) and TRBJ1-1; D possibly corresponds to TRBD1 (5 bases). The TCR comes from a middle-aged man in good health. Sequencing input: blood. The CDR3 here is CASSQGKGKAFF. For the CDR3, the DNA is TGTGCCAGCAGCCAAGGCAAGGGGAAAGCTTTCTTT.